Below are 32 T cell receptor beta chains sequenced from a single sample in a study of shared clonotypes between healthy human individuals. Sequenced by immunoSEQ multiplex PCR; TCRdb stores in-frame clones only, minus some. The sample lists roughly 500,000 clones; around 74% were seen once. The material sequenced was PBMCs. All receptors derive from a woman aged 40 to 50 in good health. Some clones in this sample may be carry-over from other donors' samples.

The chain employs TRBV5-1 and TRBJ1-4, with D unresolved. The CDR3 has 14 amino acids. CDR1 is SGHRS, CDR2 YFSETQ, per germline. V gave up 0 bases and J gave up 8 bases, with 11 bases separating them. DNA for the CDR3: TGCGCCAGCAGCTTGGACCCCGGAGGGGAAAAACTGTTTTTT. This translates into CASSLDPGGEKLFF.

This clone was counted once. The chain combines TRBV5-4 with TRBJ2-7; no reliable D call. The CDR3 has 15 residues. Looked up from germline, CDR1 is SGHNT and CDR2 is YYREEE (reference sequence). Trimming removed 2 bases from V and 0 bases from J, with 12 bases in between. CDR3 sequence (DNA): TGTGCCAGCAGCTTTGCAGGAACGAGCTCCTACGAGCAGTACTTC. Translation: CASSFAGTSSYEQYF.

The V call is TRBV5-1, the J call TRBJ2-1; 8 bases line up with TRBD1. The germline CDR1 and CDR2 sequences are SGHRS and YFSETQ. CDR3 size: 13 residues. The J segment lost 8 bases and the V segment lost 4 bases, leaving 5 bases of the junction unmatched. CDR3 region: CASSRQGWDEQFF. The CDR3 nucleotides read TGCGCCAGCAGCAGACAGGGGTGGGATGAGCAGTTCTTC.

The chain employs TRBV30 and TRBJ1-5; 7 bases are a match to TRBD1. V lost 0 bases and J lost 2; bases outside the gene matches: 13. Germline V lookup: CDR1 GTSNPN, CDR2 SVGIG (reference sequence). This CDR3 has 18 amino acids. The CDR3 reads CAWSVLKIGQAGNQPQHF. For the CDR3, the DNA is TGTGCCTGGAGTGTACTTAAGATCGGACAGGCTGGCAATCAGCCCCAGCATTTT.

The gene calls are TRBV7-9 and TRBJ2-3; tentatively, D is TRBD1 or TRBD2 (5 bases each). This CDR3 is built from 15 residues. Per germline, CDR1 SEHNR and CDR2 FQNEAQ (reference sequence). V gave up 4 bases and J gave up 5 bases, with 16 bases separating them. CDR3 region: CASSYSPGGVDTQYF. The CDR3 coding sequence is TGTGCCAGCAGCTACTCACCTGGGGGAGTAGATACGCAGTATTTT.

Worth noting for this clone: This sample also contains other DNA sequences that code for the same CDR3. V usage is TRBV5-1 and J usage is TRBJ2-1; 7 nucleotides align to TRBD1. Trimming cost V 0 bases and J 4 bases; bases outside gene matches: 1. The germline V gene encodes CDR1 SGHRS and CDR2 YFSETQ. This CDR3 spans 14 amino acids. In DNA, the CDR3 is TGCGCCAGCAGCTTGGGACAGGGTTACAATGAGCAGTTCTTC. This gives the protein CASSLGQGYNEQFF.

This chain connects TRBV11-1 to TRBJ2-7; D may be TRBD2 (6 bases). This CDR3 is built from 13 residues. Germline V gene sequence: CDR1 SGHAT, CDR2 FQDESV (reference sequence). Trimming took off 1 base at V and 7 bases at J, with 11 bases between the two ends. CDR3 nucleotides: TGTGCCAGCAGCTTAGTGGAGGGAGCTGAGCAGTACTTC. Protein product: CASSLVEGAEQYF.

The V gene is TRBV6-5, the J gene TRBJ2-5; 8 nucleotides line up with TRBD1. This CDR3 contains 14 residues. CDR1 and CDR2 from the germline V gene are MNHEY and SVGAGI. With 0 bases clipped from V and 3 bases from J, the junction kept 0 bases outside the gene matches. For the CDR3, the DNA is TGTGCCAGCAGTTACTCGGGACAGGAAGAGACCCAGTACTTC. Protein: CASSYSGQEETQYF.

This clone was detected a few times. This chain joins TRBV5-4 and TRBJ2-3, with TRBD2 matching 14 bases. CDR1 is SGHNT, CDR2 YYREEE, per germline (reference sequence). This CDR3 comprises 18 residues. Losses at the gene ends were 4 bases for V and 0 bases for J; bases not matched to a gene: 7. Here the CDR3 DNA reads TGTGCCAGCAGCCTCGGGACTAGCGGGAGACGAAGCACAGATACGCAGTATTTT. This encodes CASSLGTSGRRSTDTQYF.

The rearrangement joins TRBV5-1 to TRBJ2-1; 9 nucleotides line up with TRBD2. Trimming cost V 4 bases and J 7 bases; bases outside gene matches: 9. CDR3 size: 15 residues. Germline CDR1 reads SGHRS; CDR2 reads YFSETQ. The CDR3 here is CASSSIAGEYNEQFF. The DNA of the CDR3 is TGCGCCAGCAGCAGTATAGCGGGAGAGTATAATGAGCAGTTCTTC.

The rearrangement joins TRBV7-6 to TRBJ2-3, with TRBD2 matching 11 bases. The J segment lost 5 bases and the V segment lost 3 bases, leaving 7 bases of the junction unmatched. The CDR3 length is 16 residues. Germline CDR1 SGHVS, CDR2 FNYEAQ. The chain's CDR3 is CASSLVTSGSGDTQYF. CDR3 coding DNA: TGTGCCAGCAGCTTGGTAACTAGCGGGAGCGGAGATACGCAGTATTTT.

The chain couples TRBV6-1 to TRBJ1-5, with D uncertain. CDR1 and CDR2 (germline): MNHNS, SASEGT. This CDR3 has 13 amino acids. Trimming took off 2 bases at V and 9 bases at J, with 11 bases between the two ends. The CDR3 protein is CASSERTESPQHF. CDR3 nucleotide sequence: TGTGCCAGCAGTGAAAGAACTGAGTCGCCCCAGCATTTT.

This chain links TRBV27 with TRBJ1-4, with a tentative D call TRBD1 (5 bases). Trimming shortened V by 0 bases and J by 12 bases, and 11 bases separated the two germline ends. The CDR3 contains 13 residues. Germline V CDR1 and CDR2: MNHEY, SMNVEV (reference sequence). The CDR3, as DNA: TGTGCCAGCAGTTTATCCCGGGACCGCGAACTGTTTTTT. This encodes CASSLSRDRELFF.

In its sample, this clone was seen many times. Sequence at one end of the junction differs from germline and may be a read error. The chain couples TRBV7-8 to TRBJ1-1, with D unresolved. Germline lookup yields CDR1 SGHVS and CDR2 FQNEAQ. This CDR3 spans 11 amino acids. The CDR3 loop reads CASSLGTLPIF. The CDR3 region has the DNA TGTGCCAGCAGCTTAGGAACCTTGCCGATCTTT. Together with reference TRBV7-8 and TRBJ1-1, the CDR3 gives the full variable domain: GAGVSQSPRYKVAKRGQDVALRCDPISGHVSLFWYQQALGQGPEFLTYFQNEAQLDKSGLPSDRFFAERPEGSVSTLKIQRTQQEDSAVYLCASSLGTLPIFGQGTRLTVV.

The rearrangement links TRBV2 to TRBJ1-2, with 10 bases that match TRBD1. The V gene end was trimmed by 7 bases and the J gene end by 0 bases; junction bases not matched to a gene: 14. The germline gives CDR1 SNHLY, CDR2 FYNNEI. This CDR3 spans 18 amino acids. The CDR3 loop is CASNVLGQGSIANYGYTF. Here the CDR3 DNA reads TGTGCCAGCAACGTCCTGGGACAGGGGAGTATAGCTAACTATGGCTACACCTTC.

A word on this clone: The same CDR3 also results from other DNA sequences found in this sample. The V and J genes are TRBV28 and TRBJ2-5; D gene unclear. CDR1 and CDR2 from the germline V gene are MDHEN and SYDVKM. Between the trimmed V and J ends, which lost 1 base and 5 bases, there was a span of 8 bases. The CDR3 is 13 residues long. For the CDR3, the DNA is TGTGCCAGCAGTTTATCAGGTCGGGAGACCCAGTACTTC. Translated, it gives CASSLSGRETQYF.

With regard to this clone: A much larger clone differs by one base, so this may be a read error. The same CDR3 arises from other DNA sequences in this sample as well. The V call is TRBV5-6, the J call TRBJ2-7; possible D gene TRBD1, 6 bases. The V gene's germline CDR1 is SGHDT and CDR2 YYEEEE. The CDR3 extends over 16 amino acids. The CDR3 spells CASSLGRGFVSYEQYF. DNA for the CDR3: TGTGCCAGCAGCTTGGGAAGGGGGTTCGTCTCCTACGAGCAATACTTC.

V gene TRBV27 combines with J gene TRBJ2-7; no firm D call. In germline, CDR1 is MNHEY, CDR2 SMNVEV (reference sequence). The CDR3 consists of 15 residues. Trimming stripped 6 bases from V and 1 base from J, with 16 bases between. The CDR3 here is CASRPTAIPSYEQYF. CDR3 sequence (DNA): TGTGCCAGCAGGCCGACTGCGATCCCGTCCTACGAGCAGTACTTC.

The rearrangement links TRBV6-1 to TRBJ1-2; a weak D match, TRBD1 (5 bases). The CDR3 runs 15 residues. Trimming pared 1 base from V and 7 bases from J, leaving 16 bases between. CDR1 and CDR2 (germline): MNHNS, SASEGT. CDR3 protein: CASSEVAGGPGGYTF. The CDR3, as DNA: TGTGCCAGCAGTGAAGTGGCTGGGGGTCCGGGTGGCTACACCTTC.

The V gene is TRBV27, the J gene TRBJ2-3; a possible D gene is TRBD2 (6 bases). Trimming took off 4 bases at V and 4 bases at J, with 12 bases between the two ends. Germline V lookup: CDR1 MNHEY, CDR2 SMNVEV (reference sequence). The CDR3 is made up of 14 amino acids. The CDR3 nucleotides are TGTGCCAGCAGTTCCCGGAGGGTGGCAGATACGCAGTATTTT. Protein product: CASSSRRVADTQYF.

The CDR3 DNA reads TGTGCCAGCTCACTCCGGGGACTTGAGGAAGGCTACACCTTC. Residues: CASSLRGLEEGYTF. The chain combines TRBV18 with TRBJ1-2; D perhaps matches TRBD1 (5 bases). Germline V gives CDR1 KGHSH, CDR2 LQKENI. This CDR3 region has 14 residues. V lost 4 bases, J lost 8 bases, and 17 bases lay in between.

This clone was counted between two and nine times. V and J are TRBV7-2 and TRBJ2-7, with 8 bases aligning to TRBD1. CDR3 size: 14 residues. Germline CDR1 and CDR2: SGHTA and FQGNSA. Trimming took 7 bases from V and 7 from J; bases not matched to a gene: 12. The CDR3 DNA sequence: TGTGCCAGCAACGACCTGGACAGGGCGGGGGAGCAGTACTTC. It is translated as CASNDLDRAGEQYF.

V gene TRBV10-1 combines with J gene TRBJ2-1; 13 bases match TRBD2. V lost 6 bases to trimming and J lost 3 bases; unmatched junction nucleotides: 8. The CDR3 spans 17 residues. Germline loops: CDR1 WNHNN, CDR2 SYGVQD (reference sequence). The CDR3 spells CASRTPGTSGIYNEQFF. The CDR3 nucleotides are TGCGCCAGCAGAACTCCCGGGACTAGCGGGATCTACAATGAGCAGTTCTTC.

This chain links TRBV4-2 with TRBJ2-1, with 11 bases aligning to TRBD2. CDR1 and CDR2 from the germline V gene are LGHNA and YNFKEQ. Unmatched junction bases numbered 8, after V lost 3 bases and J lost 7 bases. CDR3 size: 16 residues. The CDR3 spells CASSHSTSGSSNEQFF. The CDR3 coding sequence is TGTGCCAGCAGCCACTCCACTAGCGGGAGTAGTAATGAGCAGTTCTTC.

V usage is TRBV6-6 and J usage is TRBJ2-5; D may be TRBD1 or TRBD2 (5 bases each). Germline V gene lookup returns CDR1 MNHNY and CDR2 SVGAGI (reference sequence). Trimming removed 6 bases at V and 11 bases at J, with 19 bases between. There are 13 residues in the CDR3. CDR3 amino acids: CASRQQGVGEQYF. In nucleotides, the CDR3 is TGTGCCAGCAGGCAACAAGGCGTAGGGGAGCAGTACTTC.

V gene TRBV19 combines with J gene TRBJ1-2, with D perhaps TRBD1 (5 bases). This CDR3 spans 14 amino acids. Per the germline V gene, CDR1 is LNHDA and CDR2 is SQIVND (reference sequence). V was clipped by 6 bases and J by 8 bases, with 19 bases between them. CDR3 sequence (DNA): TGTGCCAGTAGAGGGTCGTGGCAGGGAAGAGGCTACACCTTC. Amino acids: CASRGSWQGRGYTF.

J is TRBJ2-1 and V is TRBV19; D may be TRBD2 (6 bases). Germline V gene sequence: CDR1 LNHDA, CDR2 SQIVND (reference sequence). The CDR3 is made up of 13 amino acids. Trimming took 6 bases from V and 12 from J, leaving 18 bases between them. CDR3 amino acids: CASSPGGGVRQFF. The CDR3 DNA is TGTGCCAGTAGCCCCGGGGGAGGCGTGCGGCAGTTCTTC.

On this clone itself: The germline gene is not matched at one end of the junction; a read error may be the cause. In DNA form, the CDR3 reads TGTGCCAGCAGCCTAGGGACTAGCAGCTACGAGCAGTACTTC. Residues: CASSLGTSSYEQYF. This chain links TRBV13 with TRBJ2-7; 9 bases are shared with TRBD2. The CDR3 is made up of 14 amino acids. Germline CDR1 is PRHDT and CDR2 is FYEKMQ (reference sequence).

The chain links TRBV29-1 to TRBJ1-5; D not resolved. The CDR3 sequence is 13 residues long. The V gene's germline CDR1 is SQVTM and CDR2 ANQGSEA. V dropped 5 bases and J dropped 2 bases, with 10 bases sitting between them. CDR3 coding DNA: TGCAGCGTTAAATTTGGGGGCAATCAGCCCCAGCATTTT. It is translated as CSVKFGGNQPQHF.

This clone was recorded once. The rearrangement joins TRBV7-3 to TRBJ2-3; D possibly uses TRBD1 or TRBD2 (6 bases each). Germline loops: CDR1 SGHTA, CDR2 FQGTGA. Trimming removed 4 bases at V and 2 bases at J, with 10 bases between. There are 14 residues in the CDR3. CDR3 sequence reads: CASSWGASTDTQYF. The CDR3 DNA reads as TGTGCCAGCAGCTGGGGGGCCTCCACAGATACGCAGTATTTT.

This clone was seen a single time. The V call is TRBV27, the J call TRBJ2-7, with no clear D. Germline V gene lookup returns CDR1 MNHEY and CDR2 SMNVEV (reference sequence). With 9 bases removed from V and 2 bases from J, the gap between germline ends came to 17 bases. The CDR3 is made up of 14 amino acids. CDR3 loop: CASSEIYHAYEQYF. The CDR3 DNA follows: TGTGCCAGTTCTGAGATATACCATGCCTACGAGCAGTACTTC.

The V gene is TRBV28, the J gene TRBJ2-1; possible D gene TRBD1, 5 bases. There are 14 residues in the CDR3. V lost 7 bases to trimming and J lost 0 bases, with 10 bases between them. CDR1 and CDR2 (germline): MDHEN, SYDVKM. CDR3 sequence: CASKGMGSYNEQFF. The CDR3 DNA follows: TGTGCCAGCAAGGGGATGGGCTCCTACAATGAGCAGTTCTTC. The whole variable domain, filled in from reference TRBV28 and TRBJ2-1, reads DVKVTQSSRYLVKRTGEKVFLECVQDMDHENMFWYRQDPGLGLRLIYFSYDVKMKEKGDIPEGYSVSREKKERFSLILESASTNQTSMYLCASKGMGSYNEQFFGPGTRLTVL.